A single sample is the source of the 30 T cell receptor beta chains below, sequenced in a study of T-cell memory formation after mild COVID-19. TCRdb ran MiXCR on the 5' RACE reads and lists one entry per CDR3 protein. The sample holds 250,000 to 300,000 distinct CDR3 sequences, approximately 15% seen once. Source material: PBMCs or a T cell subset sorted from them (not recorded which). The receptors here all came from a young man who had mild COVID-19 (a few samples of this study predate the infection). Cell type and time point are not known.

The chain recombines TRBV4-2 with TRBJ2-1; 7 bases are shared with TRBD2. The CDR3 has 14 amino acids. Germline loops: CDR1 LGHNA, CDR2 YNFKEQ. Germline trimming cut 1 base from V and 5 bases from J; bases unmatched to any gene: 2. The chain's CDR3 is CASSQGRGNNEQFF. The CDR3 nucleotides read TGTGCCAGCAGCCAAGGGCGGGGGAACAATGAGCAGTTCTTC.

This clonotype has a count of ten or more. The rearrangement links TRBV7-6 to TRBJ2-2; TRBD1 might be the D (6 bases). Germline V gene sequence: CDR1 SGHVS, CDR2 FNYEAQ. The CDR3 is 14 amino acids. Trimming pared 5 bases from V and 7 bases from J, leaving 14 bases between. The CDR3 loop reads CASSRVQGYGELFF. CDR3 coding DNA: TGTGCCAGCAGCCGAGTCCAGGGGTACGGGGAGCTGTTTTTT.

The rearrangement uses TRBV6-2 or TRBV6-3 and TRBJ2-3; TRBD1 is a possible D gene (6 bases). Germline V gene lookup returns CDR1 MNHEY and CDR2 SVGEGT. The V end was cut by 11 bases, the J end by 3 bases, with 18 bases between. The CDR3 extends over 14 amino acids. The CDR3 region is CALKAGTWTDTQYF. In nucleotides, the CDR3 is TGTGCCCTAAAAGCCGGGACATGGACAGATACGCAGTATTTT.

This sequence joins TRBV6-5 and TRBJ2-4; weak D call: TRBD1 (6 bases). Looked up from germline, CDR1 is MNHEY and CDR2 is SVGAGI. Trimming left V 2 bases short and J 15 bases short, with 20 bases between. The CDR3 sequence is 14 residues long. CDR3 region: CASSYRAGDLSRYF. CDR3 sequence (DNA): TGTGCCAGCAGTTACCGGGCAGGGGACCTCAGCCGGTACTTC.

The rearrangement joins TRBV5-4 to TRBJ1-2; tentatively, D is TRBD1 (6 bases). Germline loops: CDR1 SGHNT, CDR2 YYREEE (reference sequence). CDR3 size: 15 residues. Between the trimmed V and J ends, which lost 4 bases and 3 bases, there was a span of 16 bases. Here the CDR3 DNA reads TGTGCCAGCAGCGGCGGACAGACTTCATACTATGGCTACACCTTC. This gives the protein CASSGGQTSYYGYTF.

This chain connects TRBV21-1 to TRBJ2-1; the listed D gene, TRBD2, was not tested against the DNA. TRBV21-1 is a pseudogene segment. CDR3 size: 14 residues. CDR3 region: CANPSGVPYNEQFF. As DNA, the CDR3 is TGTGCCAACCCTAGCGGGGTCCCCTACAATGAGCAGTTCTTC.

This clonotype has more than one count but fewer than ten. The gene calls are TRBV20-1 and TRBJ2-7; tentatively, D is TRBD1 (5 bases). Deletions cut 6 bases from V and 9 bases from J, with 21 bases between. The CDR3 covers 13 residues. Germline V gene sequence: CDR1 DFQATT, CDR2 SNEGSKA (reference sequence). For the CDR3, the DNA is TGCAGTGCCCCCCTAGGCCAAACAGGCGGGCAGTACTTC. Translated, it gives CSAPLGQTGGQYF.

The sample holds a few counts of this clonotype. V is TRBV7-3 and J is TRBJ1-6; a possible D gene is TRBD1 (6 bases). The V end was cut by 5 bases, the J end by 0 bases, with 11 bases between. In germline, CDR1 is SGHTA, CDR2 FQGTGA. This CDR3 has 16 amino acids. In DNA form, the CDR3 reads TGTGCCAGCAGCCAGACAGGCAGCTCCTATAATTCACCCCTCCACTTT. Protein: CASSQTGSSYNSPLHF.

This clonotype was counted a few times. The chain links TRBV12-3 or TRBV12-4 to TRBJ2-1; D not resolved. V was shortened by 7 bases and J by 4 bases, with 17 bases between the two germline ends. The CDR3 consists of 15 residues. CDR3 in DNA: TGTGCCAGCATGCTACACCCGCCGACTTACAATGAGCAGTTCTTC. Translated: CASMLHPPTYNEQFF.

J is TRBJ1-6 and V is TRBV7-8; no firm D call. Germline lookup yields CDR1 SGHVS and CDR2 FQNEAQ. The V and J ends lost 3 bases and 4 bases respectively, with 16 bases between them. CDR3 length: 17 residues. The CDR3 is CASSFGPFVSYNSPLHF. In DNA form, the CDR3 reads TGTGCCAGCAGCTTTGGTCCCTTTGTATCTTATAATTCACCCCTCCACTTT.

This clonotype was detected many times. CDR3 DNA sequence: TGCAGCGTGGGACTAGCGAGACACAATGAGCAGTTCTTC. Translated: CSVGLARHNEQFF. This chain links TRBV29-1 with TRBJ2-1, with 10 positions matching TRBD2. The junction had 4 bases not matched to a gene; V was cut back by 6 bases and J by 5 bases. This CDR3 is 13 amino acids long. Per germline, CDR1 SQVTM and CDR2 ANQGSEA.

This clonotype showed up just a few times. J is TRBJ1-2 and V is TRBV7-9, with 8 bases matching TRBD1. The germline V gene encodes CDR1 SEHNR and CDR2 FQNEAQ (reference sequence). Trimming cost V 5 bases and J 8 bases; bases outside gene matches: 10. The CDR3 is made up of 14 amino acids. The CDR3 region has the DNA TGTGCCAGCAGCCAGGACAGGGAGGTTCGAGGCTACACCTTC. Translating it yields CASSQDREVRGYTF.

In this sample, this clonotype turned up a few times. The chain recombines TRBV6-2 or TRBV6-3 with TRBJ2-3, with TRBD2 matching 9 bases. V shed 7 bases, J shed 5 bases, and the junction held 4 bases outside the gene matches. This CDR3 has 13 residues. Per germline, CDR1 MNHEY and CDR2 SVGEGT. CDR3 in DNA: TGTGCCAGCAAAGGACTAGCGATAGATACGCAGTATTTT. Protein product: CASKGLAIDTQYF.

This clonotype was recorded a few times. The V gene is TRBV5-1, the J gene TRBJ2-3; 9 nucleotides line up with TRBD2. The V segment lost 0 bases and the J segment 0 bases; nucleotides outside the gene matches: 2. The germline V gene encodes CDR1 SGHRS and CDR2 YFSETQ. The CDR3 extends over 16 amino acids. The CDR3 nucleotides read TGCGCCAGCAGCTTGGGGACTAGCGAAAGCACAGATACGCAGTATTTT. Protein: CASSLGTSESTDTQYF.

The rearrangement links TRBV2 to TRBJ2-5, with D possibly matching TRBD2 (5 bases). The V end was cut by 4 bases, the J end by 4 bases, with 10 bases between. This CDR3 has 13 amino acids. CDR1 is SNHLY and CDR2 is FYNNEI in the germline V gene. Here the CDR3 reads CASSAGWSETQYF. The DNA for the CDR3 is TGTGCCAGCAGTGCGGGGTGGTCAGAGACCCAGTACTTC.

The V and J genes are TRBV6-5 and TRBJ1-5; D possibly corresponds to TRBD1 (5 bases). V dropped 0 bases and J dropped 4 bases, with 7 bases sitting between them. The CDR3 is made up of 14 amino acids. Germline V lookup: CDR1 MNHEY, CDR2 SVGAGI. This CDR3 reads CASSYSGENQPQHF. DNA of the CDR3: TGTGCCAGCAGTTACTCGGGGGAGAATCAGCCCCAGCATTTT.

This chain links TRBV24-1 with TRBJ2-7; D gene unclear. V lost 4 bases and J 3 bases, leaving 3 bases between the germline ends. Germline CDR1 and CDR2: KGHDR and SFDVKD. This CDR3 has 11 amino acids. CDR3 bases: TGTGCCACCAGTGAGGGCTACGAGCAGTACTTC. This gives the protein CATSEGYEQYF.

The chain recombines TRBV18 with TRBJ1-1; tentatively, D is TRBD1 (5 bases). Germline CDR1 and CDR2: KGHSH and LQKENI. CDR3 length: 15 residues. V gave up 6 bases and J gave up 6 bases, with 20 bases separating them. The CDR3 loop is CASSPDRTGLPEAFF. The CDR3 region has the DNA TGTGCCAGCTCGCCAGACAGAACCGGCCTTCCTGAAGCTTTCTTT.

The chain combines TRBV20-1 with TRBJ1-2, with TRBD1 as a possible D gene (6 bases). V was shortened by 0 bases and J by 5 bases, with 13 bases between the two germline ends. Germline values: CDR1 DFQATT, CDR2 SNEGSKA (reference sequence). CDR3 size: 14 residues. The chain's CDR3 is CSARERGIGYGYTF. The CDR3 region has the DNA TGCAGTGCTAGAGAGAGGGGGATCGGTTATGGCTACACCTTC.

The rearrangement links TRBV7-8 to TRBJ1-3, with TRBD1 as a possible D gene (5 bases). Looked up from germline, CDR1 is SGHVS and CDR2 is FQNEAQ. V shed 5 bases and J shed 3 bases, with 11 bases lying between them. CDR3 length: 14 residues. CDR3 protein: CASSPRDGGNTIYF. DNA of the CDR3: TGTGCCAGCAGCCCCAGGGACGGTGGAAACACCATATATTTT.

The rearrangement uses TRBV7-9 and TRBJ2-3, with D possibly matching TRBD2 (6 bases). This CDR3 has 14 amino acids. With 7 bases removed from V and 0 bases from J, the gap between germline ends came to 11 bases. CDR1 SEHNR and CDR2 FQNEAQ come from the germline V gene (reference sequence). The DNA for the CDR3 is TGTGCCAGCACCGGGACTGAGAGCACAGATACGCAGTATTTT. This sequence encodes CASTGTESTDTQYF. Full variable domain (rest looked up from reference TRBV7-9 and TRBJ2-3): DTGVSQNPRHKITKRGQNVTFRCDPISEHNRLYWYRQTLGQGPEFLTYFQNEAQLEKSRLLSDRFSAERPKGSFSTLEIQRTEQGDSAMYLCASTGTESTDTQYFGPGTRLTVL.

This sequence joins TRBV9 and TRBJ2-5, with D perhaps TRBD1 or TRBD2 (5 bases each). The CDR3 runs to 13 residues. Germline lookup yields CDR1 SGDLS and CDR2 YYNGEE. Trimming removed 4 bases at V and 5 bases at J, with 12 bases between. DNA for the CDR3: TGTGCCAGCAGCCCCAGGGTAGCGGAGACCCAGTACTTC. It yields the protein CASSPRVAETQYF. The complete variable domain, with remaining parts taken from reference TRBV9 and TRBJ2-5, reads DSGVTQTPKHLITATGQRVTLRCSPRSGDLSVYWYQQSLDQGLQFLIQYYNGEERAKGNILERFSAQQFPDLHSELNLSSLELGDSALYFCASSPRVAETQYFGPGTRLLVL.

This chain links TRBV30 with TRBJ2-1; 8 bases are a match to TRBD2. Germline CDR1 and CDR2: GTSNPN and SVGIG (reference sequence). This CDR3 region has 14 residues. J lost 8 bases, V lost 2 bases, and 8 bases had no gene match. The CDR3 protein is CAWSRAGTRYEQFF. The CDR3 DNA sequence: TGTGCCTGGAGTCGAGCCGGGACTAGGTATGAGCAGTTCTTC.

Only a few counts were recorded for this clonotype. The chain joins TRBV29-1 to TRBJ2-3; D is tentatively TRBD1 or TRBD2 (5 bases each). V lost 3 bases and J lost 3, with 7 bases in between. CDR1 is SQVTM and CDR2 is ANQGSEA in the germline V gene. The CDR3 totals 12 residues. For the CDR3, the DNA is TGCAGCGTTGACGAGGGGACAGATACGCAGTATTTT. Its protein product is CSVDEGTDTQYF.

A few counts support this clonotype. The rearrangement links TRBV7-3 to TRBJ2-5; D is unclear. The CDR3 contains 15 residues. V lost 5 bases, J lost 4 bases, and 17 bases lay in between. Germline CDR1 and CDR2: SGHTA and FQGTGA. The CDR3 coding sequence is TGTGCCAGCAGCCTAGGCCCGGGCGTTGGAGAGACCCAGTACTTC. Translation gives CASSLGPGVGETQYF.

This clonotype was picked up a small number of times. The chain carries TRBV4-1 and TRBJ2-7, with D perhaps being TRBD1 or TRBD2 (5 bases each). Germline CDR1 MGHRA, CDR2 YSYEKL. The CDR3 consists of 14 residues. V lost 0 bases and J 2 bases, leaving 8 bases between the germline ends. The CDR3, as DNA: TGCGCCAGCAGCCAAGAGAGGGGCCCCTACGAGCAGTACGTC. Amino acids: CASSQERGPYEQYV.

The rearrangement links TRBV11-2 to TRBJ2-1; D tentatively fits TRBD1 or TRBD2 (5 bases each). CDR1 and CDR2 from the germline V gene are SGHAT and FQNNGV. CDR3 size: 16 residues. V was cut by 6 bases and J by 2 bases, with 17 bases left in between. The CDR3 bases are TGTGCCAGCAGTCAACTGGCACGGGGACCCTACAATGAGCAGTTCTTC. It yields the protein CASSQLARGPYNEQFF. The complete variable domain, with remaining parts taken from reference TRBV11-2 and TRBJ2-1, reads EAGVAQSPRYKIIEKRQSVAFWCNPISGHATLYWYQQILGQGPKLLIQFQNNGVVDDSQLPKDRFSAERLKGVDSTLKIQPAKLEDSAVYLCASSQLARGPYNEQFFGPGTRLTVL.

This clonotype was counted between two and nine times. The V call is TRBV18, the J call TRBJ2-5, with 7 bases that match TRBD2. Germline trimming cut 0 bases from V and 1 base from J; bases unmatched to any gene: 2. This CDR3 is built from 15 residues. Germline V lookup: CDR1 KGHSH, CDR2 LQKENI. For the CDR3, the DNA is TGTGCCAGCTCACCACCGGCGGGAGCCCAAGAGACCCAGTACTTC. This translates into CASSPPAGAQETQYF.

This clonotype was detected ten times or more. The chain recombines TRBV4-3 with TRBJ1-2, with a tentative D call TRBD1 (5 bases). CDR3 length equals 15 residues. V gave up 0 bases and J gave up 6 bases, with 14 bases separating them. From germline, CDR1 is LGHNA and CDR2 YSLEER. The CDR3 reads CASSQEGRGFDGYTF. The CDR3, as DNA: TGCGCCAGCAGCCAAGAGGGAAGGGGATTCGATGGCTACACCTTC.

This clonotype was seen only once. The chain carries TRBV27 and TRBJ1-5; unclear D gene. CDR1 and CDR2 (germline): MNHEY, SMNVEV (reference sequence). The CDR3 totals 15 residues. The V gene lost 6 bases and the J gene lost 2 bases, with 14 bases spanning the gap. CDR3 DNA: TGTGCCAGCAGCCCCCCGGAAGGGCGCAATCAGCCCCAGCATTTT. This translates into CASSPPEGRNQPQHF.